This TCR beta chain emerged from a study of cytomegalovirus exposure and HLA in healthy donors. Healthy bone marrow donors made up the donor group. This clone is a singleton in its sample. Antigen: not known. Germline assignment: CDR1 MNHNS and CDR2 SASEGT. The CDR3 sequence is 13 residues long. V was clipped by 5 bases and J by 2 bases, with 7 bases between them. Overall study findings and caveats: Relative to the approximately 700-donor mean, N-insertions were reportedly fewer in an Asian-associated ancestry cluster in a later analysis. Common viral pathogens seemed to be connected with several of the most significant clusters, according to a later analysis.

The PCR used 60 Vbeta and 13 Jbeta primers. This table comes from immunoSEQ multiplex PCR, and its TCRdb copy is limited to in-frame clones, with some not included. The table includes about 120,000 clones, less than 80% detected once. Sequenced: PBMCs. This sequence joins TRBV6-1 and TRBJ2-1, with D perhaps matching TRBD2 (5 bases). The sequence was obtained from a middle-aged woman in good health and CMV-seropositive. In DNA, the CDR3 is TGTGCCAGCAGTCTGGGAGCCTACAATGAGCAGTTCTTC. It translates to CASSLGAYNEQFF.